The 8 T cell receptor beta chains below all came from one sample that was sequenced in a study of blood T cells in healthy people across ages. Using a J-beta primer mix together with a sample-barcoded 5' primer, a second PCR was run for about 6 to 11 cycles. One entry per CDR3 protein results from TCRdb running MiXCR on the 5' RACE reads. The sample has around 1.5 million distinct CDR3 sequences, roughly 59% seen once; the top ten hold roughly 7%. Sequencing was performed on blood. These receptor sequences come from a man aged 18 to 35 in good health.

In DNA, the CDR3 is TGTGCCAGCGCCGGGACAGGGGTCCACGAGCAGTACTTC. As protein: CASAGTGVHEQYF. V and J are TRBV7-9 and TRBJ2-4, with 10 nucleotides matching TRBD1. The DNA end favors TRBJ2-7, so the J call may be wrong. Per germline, CDR1 SEHNR and CDR2 FQNEAQ (reference sequence). The CDR3 loop spans 13 amino acids.

The V and J genes are TRBV15 and TRBJ2-7, with D perhaps matching TRBD1 or TRBD2 (7 bases each). Gene TRBJ2-5 matches the end of the DNA better, so the J call may be wrong. Per the germline V gene, CDR1 is LNHNV and CDR2 is YYDKDF (reference sequence). There are 15 residues in the CDR3. CDR3 bases: TGTGCCACCAGCAGAGAACATCAGGGGGGGGAGACCCAGTACTTC. Residues: CATSREHQGGETQYF.

The chain is built from TRBV20-1 and TRBJ2-5; unclear D gene. Trimming removed 1 base at V and 4 bases at J, with 7 bases between. Germline CDR1 is DFQATT and CDR2 is SNEGSKA (reference sequence). This CDR3 spans 12 amino acids. CDR3 nucleotide sequence: TGCAGTGCTAGAGTGTTATTAGAGACCCAGTACTTC. This sequence encodes CSARVLLETQYF.

CDR3 bases: TGTGCCAGCAGTTACCCCCACGGGGTTCCGCACAATGAGCAGTACTTC. It encodes CASSYPHGVPHNEQYF. The genes are TRBV6-2 or TRBV6-3 and TRBJ2-5, with a weak D call TRBD2 (5 bases). This CDR3 region has 16 residues. Germline V gives CDR1 MNHEY, CDR2 SVGEGT. V was clipped by 2 bases and J by 11 bases, with 24 bases between them.

This rearrangement joins TRBV7-9 to TRBJ2-4, with 10 bases aligning to TRBD1. Per the germline V gene, CDR1 is SEHNR and CDR2 is FQNEAQ (reference sequence). The CDR3 extends over 18 amino acids. With 5 bases clipped from V and 3 bases from J, the junction kept 13 bases outside the gene matches. CDR3: CASSTGTGEGVVKNIQYF. The CDR3 DNA sequence: TGTGCCAGCAGCACCGGGACAGGGGAGGGGGTAGTCAAAAACATTCAGTACTTC.

This clonotype was recorded a few times. The CDR3 sequence: CASSSPGLVSYNEQFF. As DNA, the CDR3 is TGTGCCAGCAGCAGTCCGGGACTTGTCTCCTACAATGAGCAGTTCTTC. This chain uses TRBV7-9 with TRBJ2-1, with D perhaps TRBD2 (6 bases). The V end was cut by 5 bases, the J end by 0 bases, with 14 bases between. The CDR3 covers 16 residues. Per the germline V gene, CDR1 is SEHNR and CDR2 is FQNEAQ (reference sequence).

This clonotype was picked up a small number of times. V is TRBV29-1 and J is TRBJ2-7; tentatively, D is TRBD1 (5 bases). CDR1 is SQVTM, CDR2 ANQGSEA, per germline. V was cut by 4 bases and J by 2 bases, with 9 bases left in between. The CDR3 consists of 12 residues. The CDR3, as DNA: TGCAGCGTTGTGGAGACAGCCTACGAGCAGTACTTC. This codes for CSVVETAYEQYF.

CDR3: CSVERDRPNYGYTF. The CDR3 DNA sequence: TGCAGCGTTGAGAGGGACAGGCCTAACTATGGCTACACCTTC. This rearrangement joins TRBV29-1 to TRBJ1-2; the match to TRBD1 covers 8 bases. Unmatched junction bases numbered 3, after V lost 3 bases and J lost 0 bases. The CDR3 loop spans 14 amino acids. In germline, CDR1 is SQVTM, CDR2 ANQGSEA.